A single sample gave rise to the 2 T cell receptor beta chains below, sequenced in a study of OX40 agonist ivuxolimab in advanced cancers. Receptors were amplified or captured by the immunoSEQ multiplex PCR assay. Here the immuneACCESS table is served through TCRdb, limited to in-frame sequences with V and J called. Missing clones are a known gap in these copies; in checked studies unresolved V genes cover under half, and the rest lacks a known reason. Here the sample has tens of thousands of clones; roughly 87% occur a single time. Jointly, the top ten make up 1.3% of the sample. Sequencing was performed on CD4+ or CD8+ T cells sorted from blood, taken in a trial of the OX40 agonist ivuxolimab. The receptors were sampled from an adult with an advanced solid tumor such as melanoma, head and neck, liver or kidney cancer.

The J gene is TRBJ1-1, the V gene TRBV6-5, with D hard to call. Trimming removed 5 bases at V and 0 bases at J, with 7 bases between. The CDR3 loop spans 13 amino acids. The germline V gene has CDR1 MNHEY and CDR2 SVGAGI. The CDR3 protein is CASSQMMNTEAFF. For the CDR3, the DNA is TGTGCCAGCAGTCAGATGATGAACACTGAAGCTTTCTTT.

The J gene is TRBJ1-1, the V gene TRBV30; 11 positions match TRBD1. The CDR3 extends over 19 amino acids. The germline gives CDR1 GTSNPN, CDR2 SVGIG (reference sequence). Germline trimming cut 2 bases from V and 3 bases from J; bases unmatched to any gene: 17. The CDR3 loop reads CAWSTLSGTGGFGYTEAFF. DNA for the CDR3: TGTGCCTGGAGTACACTATCCGGGACAGGGGGGTTTGGATACACTGAAGCTTTCTTT.